Listed here are 10 T cell receptor beta chains from one sample, sequenced in a study of T cell changes during pregnancy in multiple sclerosis. Assay used: immunoSEQ multiplex PCR; TCRdb lists only in-frame clones, some missing. Among 85,000 to 130,000 clones listed, roughly 90% were seen once. Here the sequenced sample was peripheral blood, taken after pregnancy. These receptors all come from a female donor with multiple sclerosis, enrolled in a pregnancy study.

The chain is built from TRBV19 and TRBJ2-5; 9 bases agree with TRBD1. Germline V CDR1 and CDR2: LNHDA, SQIVND (reference sequence). The J segment lost 3 bases and the V segment lost 5 bases, leaving 10 bases of the junction unmatched. There are 16 residues in the CDR3. Here the CDR3 reads CASSPDRGGTEETQYF. The CDR3 DNA reads as TGTGCCAGTAGTCCGGACAGGGGCGGGACCGAAGAGACCCAGTACTTC. Combining the CDR3 with reference TRBV19 and TRBJ2-5 gives the whole variable domain DGGITQSPKYLFRKEGQNVTLSCEQNLNHDAMYWYRQDPGQGLRLIYYSQIVNDFQKGDIAEGYSVSREKKESFPLTVTSAQKNPTAFYLCASSPDRGGTEETQYFGPGTRLLVL.

V gene TRBV28 combines with J gene TRBJ1-5; D unclear. V lost 5 bases and J lost 0, with 8 bases in between. Germline CDR1 and CDR2: MDHEN and SYDVKM. The CDR3 sequence is 14 residues long. CDR3 in amino acids: CASSPHISNQPQHF. Written as DNA, the CDR3 is TGTGCCAGCAGTCCACACATTAGCAATCAGCCCCAGCATTTT. Full variable domain (outside the CDR3, taken from reference TRBV28 and TRBJ1-5): DVKVTQSSRYLVKRTGEKVFLECVQDMDHENMFWYRQDPGLGLRLIYFSYDVKMKEKGDIPEGYSVSREKKERFSLILESASTNQTSMYLCASSPHISNQPQHFGDGTRLSIL.

This rearrangement joins TRBV10-2 to TRBJ1-1; unclear D gene. Germline V gives CDR1 WSHSY, CDR2 SAAADI. This CDR3 comprises 13 residues. Trimming pared 8 bases from V and 1 base from J, leaving 11 bases between. This CDR3 is CASGDLRNTEAFF. The CDR3 bases are TGCGCCAGCGGAGATCTTAGGAACACTGAAGCTTTCTTT.

The rearrangement links TRBV7-2 to TRBJ2-1, with 10 bases fitting TRBD2. Germline values: CDR1 SGHTA, CDR2 FQGNSA. This CDR3 has 15 residues. V shed 5 bases, J shed 11 bases, and the junction held 12 bases outside the gene matches. CDR3 residues: CASSPGGSGGTKQFF. CDR3 coding DNA: TGTGCCAGCAGCCCCGGGGGTAGCGGGGGGACGAAGCAGTTCTTC.

The chain couples TRBV10-1 to TRBJ2-7, with D perhaps TRBD1 (5 bases). V dropped 2 bases and J dropped 6 bases, with 17 bases sitting between them. This CDR3 is built from 15 residues. Per germline, CDR1 WNHNN and CDR2 SYGVQD (reference sequence). The CDR3 region is CASSENQGEVTEQYF. The CDR3, as DNA: TGCGCCAGCAGTGAGAATCAAGGGGAAGTTACCGAGCAGTACTTC.

V and J are TRBV2 and TRBJ1-4; no reliable D call. CDR1 and CDR2 from the germline V gene are SNHLY and FYNNEI. This CDR3 comprises 13 residues. V lost 3 bases and J 5 bases, leaving 7 bases between the germline ends. The CDR3 is CASSDLRNEKLFF. In DNA, the CDR3 is TGTGCCAGCAGTGACTTACGGAATGAAAAACTGTTTTTT.

The V call is TRBV28, the J call TRBJ1-2; 10 nucleotides match TRBD1. Germline trimming cut 6 bases from V and 2 bases from J; bases unmatched to any gene: 6. This CDR3 contains 15 residues. Germline V gene sequence: CDR1 MDHEN, CDR2 SYDVKM. The CDR3: CASRSPGQGNYGYTF. CDR3 sequence (DNA): TGTGCCAGCAGATCACCGGGACAGGGGAACTATGGCTACACCTTC.

The V and J genes are TRBV6-6 and TRBJ1-2; 9 bases match TRBD1. Germline lookup yields CDR1 MNHNY and CDR2 SVGAGI (reference sequence). The CDR3 has 16 amino acids. V shed 7 bases and J 2 bases; nucleotides not matched to a gene: 11. For the CDR3, the DNA is TGTGCCAGCAACCGACCTACAGGGGGCGCGAACTATGGCTACACCTTC. Protein product: CASNRPTGGANYGYTF.

The chain joins TRBV28 to TRBJ1-2, with D perhaps matching TRBD1 (6 bases). CDR1 MDHEN and CDR2 SYDVKM come from the germline V gene. With 6 bases removed from V and 0 bases from J, the gap between germline ends came to 17 bases. This CDR3 comprises 16 residues. CDR3 in DNA: TGTGCCAGCAGATATGGGGGCAGCCGAGCTAACTATGGCTACACCTTC. Its translation is CASRYGGSRANYGYTF.

V usage is TRBV25-1 and J usage is TRBJ1-2; TRBD1 aligns across 12 bases. J was trimmed by 5 bases and V by 5 bases; bases with no gene match: 9. Germline loops: CDR1 MGHDK, CDR2 SYGVNS. The CDR3 length is 16 residues. CDR3 amino acids: CASSPRGTGGSYGYTF. DNA for the CDR3: TGTGCCAGCAGTCCCCGCGGGACAGGGGGCTCGTATGGCTACACCTTC.